This T cell receptor (beta chain) was sequenced for a study of blood T cell repertoires in COVID-19. The overall study: Donors in the United States, Italy and Spain gave samples during acute or convalescent COVID-19. PBMCs, B-cell-depleted T cells, or T cells were the source of the cDNA or gDNA that made up the material.

The participants were between roughly 18 and 89 years old and came from fewer than 25 US areas. Cohort placement rested on clinical history that participants reported themselves. This CDR3 has 15 amino acids. Germline CDR1 reads SQVTM; CDR2 reads ANQGSEA. Trimming cost V 4 bases and J 0 bases, with 15 bases left between them. The method was immunoSEQ multiplex PCR; TCRdb's version includes in-frame clones alone and lacks a portion of them. The repertoire holds some 150,000 clones, with over 70% as singletons. This rearrangement joins TRBV29-1 to TRBJ1-1, with D tentatively TRBD1 (5 bases). The receptor was derived from a woman aged 45-60 years in a cohort exposed to, infected with or recovered from COVID-19 (not recorded which). The sample taken for sequencing was PBMCs or T cells enriched from blood (not recorded which). The CDR3 bases are TGCAGCGTTGTAGACTCTAGGGGAATGAACACTGAAGCTTTCTTT. It is translated as CSVVDSRGMNTEAFF.